These 12 T cell receptor beta chains share one sample of origin, sequenced in a study of blood T cell repertoires in COVID-19. Generated by immunoSEQ multiplex PCR, the TCRdb table keeps only in-frame clones and is missing some. The table lists 80,000 to 90,000 clones, around 85% of them singletons. Sequenced sample: peripheral blood. The receptors stem from a woman over 75 with COVID-19, enrolled during active disease.

J is TRBJ2-1 and V is TRBV15, with 14 bases that match TRBD2. The CDR3 covers 15 residues. The ends lost 4 bases at V and 6 bases at J; junction bases unmatched: 2. Germline CDR1 reads LNHNV; CDR2 reads YYDKDF (reference sequence). The CDR3 nucleotides read TGTGCCACCAGCAAGGGACTAGCGGGAGTCAATGAGCAGTTCTTC. Residues: CATSKGLAGVNEQFF.

The V and J genes are TRBV6-5 and TRBJ2-3; 10 nucleotides agree with TRBD2. The germline V gene encodes CDR1 MNHEY and CDR2 SVGAGI. This CDR3 is built from 15 residues. J was trimmed by 0 bases and V by 7 bases; bases with no gene match: 4. The DNA of the CDR3 is TGTGCCAGCAATATAGCGGGGGGTAGCACAGATACGCAGTATTTT. It yields the protein CASNIAGGSTDTQYF.

The chain couples TRBV18 to TRBJ1-2; D is undetermined. CDR1 and CDR2 (germline): KGHSH, LQKENI. The length of the CDR3 is 14 residues. Trimming took 1 base from V and 4 from J, leaving 10 bases between them. The CDR3: CASSPQAQSYGYTF. CDR3 nucleotides: TGTGCCAGCTCACCACAGGCACAGTCCTATGGCTACACCTTC.

This sequence joins TRBV7-9 and TRBJ2-7; D is possibly TRBD1 (5 bases). With 0 bases removed from V and 6 bases from J, the gap between germline ends came to 18 bases. CDR3 length: 16 residues. Germline lookup yields CDR1 SEHNR and CDR2 FQNEAQ (reference sequence). The CDR3 spells CASSLAGQGKRGEQYF. CDR3 sequence (DNA): TGTGCCAGCAGCTTAGCGGGCCAGGGCAAAAGAGGCGAGCAGTACTTC.

V and J are TRBV27 and TRBJ1-2; 10 nucleotides match TRBD1. The V and J ends lost 7 bases and 4 bases, in that order; junction bases with no gene match: 9. From germline, CDR1 is MNHEY and CDR2 SMNVEV (reference sequence). CDR3 length: 15 residues. CDR3 in DNA: TGTGCCAGCAACCCTTCGGGACAGGGGTTCTATGGCTACACCTTC. It codes for CASNPSGQGFYGYTF.

Here the CDR3 DNA reads TGTGCCAGCAGCCGCGGGACTAGCGGGAAGGAAGAGCAGTACTTC. The encoded protein is CASSRGTSGKEEQYF. The chain recombines TRBV9 with TRBJ2-7, with 13 bases aligning to TRBD2. Germline loops: CDR1 SGDLS, CDR2 YYNGEE. Unmatched junction bases numbered 8, after V lost 4 bases and J lost 7 bases. CDR3 length: 15 amino acids.

This rearrangement joins TRBV5-1 to TRBJ1-6; D is possibly TRBD1 (5 bases). The V and J ends lost 5 bases and 6 bases respectively, with 21 bases between them. The CDR3 spans 17 residues. Germline V gives CDR1 SGHRS, CDR2 YFSETQ. The CDR3 region has the DNA TGCGCCAGCAGACAGGTCCGAGGCTCTTACCTTAATTCACCCCTCCACTTT. Its translation is CASRQVRGSYLNSPLHF.

This chain connects TRBV27 to TRBJ2-7, with a weak D call TRBD2 (6 bases). With 3 bases removed from V and 2 bases from J, the gap between germline ends came to 23 bases. The CDR3 has 18 amino acids. The germline CDR1 and CDR2 sequences are MNHEY and SMNVEV (reference sequence). In DNA form, the CDR3 reads TGTGCCAGCAGTTTTCTCGCGGGAAGAGGACTTGCGACCTACGAGCAGTACTTC. Protein product: CASSFLAGRGLATYEQYF.

This chain links TRBV28 with TRBJ2-3; TRBD2 aligns across 7 bases. The CDR3 has 15 residues. V lost 7 bases, J lost 0 bases, and 7 bases stayed unmatched. Germline lookup yields CDR1 MDHEN and CDR2 SYDVKM. DNA for the CDR3: TGTGCCAGCATCGGGACTACCCAAAGCACAGATACGCAGTATTTT. This gives the protein CASIGTTQSTDTQYF.

The rearrangement joins TRBV11-3 to TRBJ1-5, with D unclear. The CDR3 is made up of 15 amino acids. Trimming pared 3 bases from V and 2 bases from J, leaving 11 bases between. Germline assignment: CDR1 SGHNT and CDR2 YENEEA. DNA for the CDR3: TGTGCCAGCAGCTTCGGGCAGAGGGGCAATCAGCCCCAGCATTTT. This sequence encodes CASSFGQRGNQPQHF.

The V call is TRBV3-1 (or the pseudogene TRBV3-2), the J call TRBJ2-1, with 9 positions matching TRBD1. Germline V lookup: CDR1 LGHDT, CDR2 YNNKEL (reference sequence). Trimming cost V 6 bases and J 1 base; bases outside gene matches: 7. The CDR3 contains 16 residues. The CDR3 sequence is CASSRFGTGSYNEQFF. The CDR3 DNA reads TGTGCCAGCAGTCGTTTCGGGACAGGGTCCTACAATGAGCAGTTCTTC.

The chain recombines TRBV3-1 (or the pseudogene TRBV3-2) with TRBJ2-7; a weak D match, TRBD1 (5 bases). Germline assignment: CDR1 LGHDT and CDR2 YNNKEL (reference sequence). There are 13 residues in the CDR3. Trimming removed 1 base at V and 12 bases at J, with 16 bases between. CDR3 loop: CASSQGQQRRGYF. CDR3 DNA: TGTGCCAGCAGCCAAGGACAGCAGAGACGCGGGTACTTC.